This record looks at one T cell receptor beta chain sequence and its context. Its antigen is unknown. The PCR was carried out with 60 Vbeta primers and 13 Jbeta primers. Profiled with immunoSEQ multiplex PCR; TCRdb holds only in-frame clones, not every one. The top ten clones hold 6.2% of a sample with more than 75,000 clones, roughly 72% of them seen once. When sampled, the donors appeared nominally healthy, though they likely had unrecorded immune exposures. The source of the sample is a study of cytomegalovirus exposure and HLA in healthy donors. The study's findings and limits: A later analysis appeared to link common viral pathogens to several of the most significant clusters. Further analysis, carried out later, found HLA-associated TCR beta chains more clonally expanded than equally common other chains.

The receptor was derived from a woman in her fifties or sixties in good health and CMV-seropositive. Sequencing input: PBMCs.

The CDR3 reads CASSARVYNEQFF. CDR3 nucleotide sequence: TGTGCCAGCAGCGCCCGGGTCTACAATGAGCAGTTCTTC. The chain combines TRBV9 with TRBJ2-1; D call uncertain. This CDR3 spans 13 amino acids. Trimming removed 3 bases from V and 3 bases from J, with 7 bases in between. The germline V gene encodes CDR1 SGDLS and CDR2 YYNGEE.